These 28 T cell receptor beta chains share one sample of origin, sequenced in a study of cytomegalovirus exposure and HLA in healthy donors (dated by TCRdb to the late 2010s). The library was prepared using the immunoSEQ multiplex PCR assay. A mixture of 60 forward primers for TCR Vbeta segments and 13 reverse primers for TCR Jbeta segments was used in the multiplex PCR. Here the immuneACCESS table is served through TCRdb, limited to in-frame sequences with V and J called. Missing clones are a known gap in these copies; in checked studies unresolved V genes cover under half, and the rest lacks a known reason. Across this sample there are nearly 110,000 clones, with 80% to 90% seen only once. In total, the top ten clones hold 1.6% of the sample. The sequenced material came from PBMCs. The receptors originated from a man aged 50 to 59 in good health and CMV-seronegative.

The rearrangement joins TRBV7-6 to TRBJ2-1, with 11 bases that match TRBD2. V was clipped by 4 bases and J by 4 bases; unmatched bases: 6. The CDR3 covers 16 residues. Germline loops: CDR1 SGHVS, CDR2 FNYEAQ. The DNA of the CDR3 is TGTGCCAGCAGCTCCCTCTCTAGCGGGGGGTACAATGAGCAGTTCTTC. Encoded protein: CASSSLSSGGYNEQFF.

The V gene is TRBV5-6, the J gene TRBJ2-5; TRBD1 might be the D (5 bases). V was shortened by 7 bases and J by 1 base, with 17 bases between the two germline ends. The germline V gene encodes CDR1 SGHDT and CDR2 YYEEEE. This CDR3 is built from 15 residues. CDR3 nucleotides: TGTGCCAGCCTCAGAAAGGGGCTCGGCCAAGAGACCCAGTACTTC. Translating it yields CASLRKGLGQETQYF.

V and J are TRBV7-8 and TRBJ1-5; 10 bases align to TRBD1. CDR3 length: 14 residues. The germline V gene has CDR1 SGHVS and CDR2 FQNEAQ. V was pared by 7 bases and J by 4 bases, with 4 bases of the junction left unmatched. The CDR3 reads CASTLDRGNQPQHF. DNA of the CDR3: TGTGCCAGCACCCTGGACAGGGGGAATCAGCCCCAGCATTTT.

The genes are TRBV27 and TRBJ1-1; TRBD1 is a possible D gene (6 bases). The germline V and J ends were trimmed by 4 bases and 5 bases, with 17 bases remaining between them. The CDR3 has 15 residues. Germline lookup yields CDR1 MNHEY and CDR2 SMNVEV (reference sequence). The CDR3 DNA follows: TGTGCCAGCAGTTCAACAACGACAGGCTTGACTGAAGCTTTCTTT. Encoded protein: CASSSTTTGLTEAFF.

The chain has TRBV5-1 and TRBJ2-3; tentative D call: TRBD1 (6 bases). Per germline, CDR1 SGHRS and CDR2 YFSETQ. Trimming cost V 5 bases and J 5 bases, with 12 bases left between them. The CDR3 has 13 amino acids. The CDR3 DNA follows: TGCGCCAGCAGTCGAACAGGGCAAGATACGCAGTATTTT. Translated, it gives CASSRTGQDTQYF.

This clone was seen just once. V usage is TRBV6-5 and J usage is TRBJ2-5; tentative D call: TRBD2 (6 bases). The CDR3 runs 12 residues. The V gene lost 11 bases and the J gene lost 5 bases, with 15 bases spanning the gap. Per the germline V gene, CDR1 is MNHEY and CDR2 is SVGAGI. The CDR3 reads CAGVIAAETQYF. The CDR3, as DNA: TGTGCCGGCGTAATAGCGGCGGAGACCCAGTACTTC.

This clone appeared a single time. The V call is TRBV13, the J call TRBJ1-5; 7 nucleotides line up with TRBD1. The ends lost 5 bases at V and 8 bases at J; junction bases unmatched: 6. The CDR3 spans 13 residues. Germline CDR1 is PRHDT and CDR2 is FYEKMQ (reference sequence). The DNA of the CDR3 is TGTGCCAGCAGCCGTAACAGGGGTGAGCCCCAGCATTTT. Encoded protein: CASSRNRGEPQHF.

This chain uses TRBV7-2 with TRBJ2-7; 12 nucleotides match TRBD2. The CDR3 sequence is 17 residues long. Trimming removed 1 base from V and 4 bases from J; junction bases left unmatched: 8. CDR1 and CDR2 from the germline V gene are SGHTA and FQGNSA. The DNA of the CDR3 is TGTGCCAGCAGCTTAGTTCCTAGCGGGGGGGCCTCATACGAGCAGTACTTC. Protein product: CASSLVPSGGASYEQYF.

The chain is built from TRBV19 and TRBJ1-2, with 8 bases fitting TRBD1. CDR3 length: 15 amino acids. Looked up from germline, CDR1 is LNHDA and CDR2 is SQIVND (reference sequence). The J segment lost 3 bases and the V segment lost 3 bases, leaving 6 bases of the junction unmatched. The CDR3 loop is CASSMGTGVDYGYTF. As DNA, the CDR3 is TGTGCCAGTAGTATGGGGACAGGAGTGGACTATGGCTACACCTTC.

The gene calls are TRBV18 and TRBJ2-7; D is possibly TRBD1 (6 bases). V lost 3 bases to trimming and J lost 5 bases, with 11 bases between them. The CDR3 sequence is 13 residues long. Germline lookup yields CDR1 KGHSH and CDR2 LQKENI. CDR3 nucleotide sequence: TGTGCCAGCTCACCGAGACAGGAAGACGAGCAGTACTTC. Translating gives CASSPRQEDEQYF.

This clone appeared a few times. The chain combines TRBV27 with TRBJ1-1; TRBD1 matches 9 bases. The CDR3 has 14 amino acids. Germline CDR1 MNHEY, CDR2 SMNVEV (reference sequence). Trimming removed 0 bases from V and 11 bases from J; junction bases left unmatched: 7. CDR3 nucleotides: TGTGCCAGCAGTTTATCGGGACAGGGCGGCCGTGCTTTCTTT. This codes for CASSLSGQGGRAFF.

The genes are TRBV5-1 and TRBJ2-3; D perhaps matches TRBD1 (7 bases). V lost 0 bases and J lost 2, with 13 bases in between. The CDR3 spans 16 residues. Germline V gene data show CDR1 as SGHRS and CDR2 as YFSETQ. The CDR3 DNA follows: TGCGCCAGCAGCTTGGCCGGGGGACAGACCACAGATACGCAGTATTTT. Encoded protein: CASSLAGGQTTDTQYF. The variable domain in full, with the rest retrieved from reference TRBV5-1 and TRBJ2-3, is KAGVTQTPRYLIKTRGQQVTLSCSPISGHRSVSWYQQTPGQGLQFLFEYFSETQRNKGNFPGRFSGRQFSNSRSEMNVSTLELGDSALYLCASSLAGGQTTDTQYFGPGTRLTVL.

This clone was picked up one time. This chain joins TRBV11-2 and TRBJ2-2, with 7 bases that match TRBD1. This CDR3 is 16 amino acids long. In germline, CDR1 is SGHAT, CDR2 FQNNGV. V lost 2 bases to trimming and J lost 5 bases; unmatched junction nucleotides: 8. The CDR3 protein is CASSLPPDRRTGELFF. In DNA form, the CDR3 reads TGTGCCAGCAGCTTACCCCCGGACAGGAGGACCGGGGAGCTGTTTTTT.

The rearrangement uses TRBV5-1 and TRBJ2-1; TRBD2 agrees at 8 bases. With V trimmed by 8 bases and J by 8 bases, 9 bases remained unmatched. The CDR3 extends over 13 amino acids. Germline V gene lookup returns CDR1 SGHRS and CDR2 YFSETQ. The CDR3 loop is CASTGLEDDEQFF. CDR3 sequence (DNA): TGCGCCAGTACGGGACTAGAAGACGATGAGCAGTTCTTC.

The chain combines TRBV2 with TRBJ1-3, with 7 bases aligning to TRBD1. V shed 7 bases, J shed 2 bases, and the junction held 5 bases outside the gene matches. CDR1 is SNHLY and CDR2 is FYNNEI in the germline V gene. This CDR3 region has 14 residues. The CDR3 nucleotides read TGTGCCAGCAAAGGAGGGACAGCTGGAAACACCATATATTTT. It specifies CASKGGTAGNTIYF.

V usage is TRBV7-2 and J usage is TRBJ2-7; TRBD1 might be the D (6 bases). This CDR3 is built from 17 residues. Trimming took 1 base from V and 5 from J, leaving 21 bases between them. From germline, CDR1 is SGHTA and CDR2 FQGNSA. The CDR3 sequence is CASSLGNLGQGSHEQYF. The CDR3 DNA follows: TGTGCCAGCAGCTTAGGCAATCTCGGGCAGGGGTCCCACGAGCAGTACTTC.

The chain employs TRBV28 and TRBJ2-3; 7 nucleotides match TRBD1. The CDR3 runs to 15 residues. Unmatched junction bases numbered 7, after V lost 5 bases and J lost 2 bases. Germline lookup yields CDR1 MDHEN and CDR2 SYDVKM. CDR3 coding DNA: TGTGCCAGCAGTACAACAGGGGCATACACAGATACGCAGTATTTT. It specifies CASSTTGAYTDTQYF.

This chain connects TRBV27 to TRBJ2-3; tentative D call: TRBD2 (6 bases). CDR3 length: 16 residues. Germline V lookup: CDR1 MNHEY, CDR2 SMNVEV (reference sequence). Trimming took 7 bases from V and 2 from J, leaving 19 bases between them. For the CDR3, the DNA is TGTGCCAGCAAGTGGAGGGGTATTCGGGTCACAGATACGCAGTATTTT. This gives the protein CASKWRGIRVTDTQYF.

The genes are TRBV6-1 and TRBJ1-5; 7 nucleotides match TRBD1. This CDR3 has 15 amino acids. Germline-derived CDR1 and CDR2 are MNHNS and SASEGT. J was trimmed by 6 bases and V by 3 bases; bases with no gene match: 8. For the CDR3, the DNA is TGTGCCAGCAGTGACCCCACAGGGGCGGTTCAGCCCCAGCATTTT. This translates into CASSDPTGAVQPQHF.

CDR3 loop: CASRVLALDTQYF. In DNA, the CDR3 is TGTGCCAGCAGGGTCCTAGCCTTAGATACGCAGTATTTT. The chain joins TRBV5-6 to TRBJ2-3; D possibly corresponds to TRBD2 (5 bases). The germline V gene has CDR1 SGHDT and CDR2 YYEEEE. V shed 5 bases and J shed 5 bases, with 12 bases lying between them. The CDR3 extends over 13 amino acids.

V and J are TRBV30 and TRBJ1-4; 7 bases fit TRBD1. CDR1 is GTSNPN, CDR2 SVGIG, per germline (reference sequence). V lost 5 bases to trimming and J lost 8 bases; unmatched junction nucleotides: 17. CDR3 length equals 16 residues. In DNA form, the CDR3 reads TGTGCCTGGGCCCGTTCGACAGGGAAGGTTAGAGAAAAACTGTTTTTT. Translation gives CAWARSTGKVREKLFF.

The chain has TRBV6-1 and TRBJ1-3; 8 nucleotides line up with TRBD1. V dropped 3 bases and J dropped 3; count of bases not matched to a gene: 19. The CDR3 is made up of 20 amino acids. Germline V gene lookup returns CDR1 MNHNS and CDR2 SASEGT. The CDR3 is CASSDLKDRVVTFFGNTIYF. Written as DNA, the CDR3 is TGTGCCAGCAGTGACCTTAAGGACAGGGTGGTTACTTTTTTTGGAAACACCATATATTTT.

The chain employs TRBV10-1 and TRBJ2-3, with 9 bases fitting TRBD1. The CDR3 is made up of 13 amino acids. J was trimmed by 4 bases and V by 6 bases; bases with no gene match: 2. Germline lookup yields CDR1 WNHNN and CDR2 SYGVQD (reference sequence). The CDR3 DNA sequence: TGCGCCAGCAGCGGACAGGGGCCAGATACGCAGTATTTT. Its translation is CASSGQGPDTQYF.

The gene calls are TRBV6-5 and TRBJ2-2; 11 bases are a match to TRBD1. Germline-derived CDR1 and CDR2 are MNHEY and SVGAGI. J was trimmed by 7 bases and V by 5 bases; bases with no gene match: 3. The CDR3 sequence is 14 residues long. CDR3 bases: TGTGCCAGCAGTCGGGACAGGGGGAACGGGGAGCTGTTTTTT. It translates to CASSRDRGNGELFF.

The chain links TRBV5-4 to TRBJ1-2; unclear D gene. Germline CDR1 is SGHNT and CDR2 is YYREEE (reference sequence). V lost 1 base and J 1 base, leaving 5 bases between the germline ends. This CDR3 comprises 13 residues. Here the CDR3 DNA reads TGTGCCAGCAGCTTGTACAATAACTATGGCTACACCTTC. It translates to CASSLYNNYGYTF.

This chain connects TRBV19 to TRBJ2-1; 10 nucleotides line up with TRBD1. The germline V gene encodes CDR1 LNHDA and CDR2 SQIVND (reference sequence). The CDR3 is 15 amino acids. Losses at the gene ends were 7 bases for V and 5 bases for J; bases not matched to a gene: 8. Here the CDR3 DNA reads TGTGCCAGTAACGCCGGGACAGGGGTTAACAATGAGCAGTTCTTC. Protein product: CASNAGTGVNNEQFF.

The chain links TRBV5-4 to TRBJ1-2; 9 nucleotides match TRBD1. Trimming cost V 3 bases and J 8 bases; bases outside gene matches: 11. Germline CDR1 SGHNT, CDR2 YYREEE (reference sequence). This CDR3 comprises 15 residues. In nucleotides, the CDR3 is TGTGCCAGCAGCTCTCAAGGGTTACAGGGGGCAGGCTACACCTTC. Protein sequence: CASSSQGLQGAGYTF. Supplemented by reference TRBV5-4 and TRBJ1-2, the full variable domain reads ETGVTQSPTHLIKTRGQQVTLRCSSQSGHNTVSWYQQALGQGPQFIFQYYREEENGRGNFPPRFSGLQFPNYSSELNVNALELDDSALYLCASSSQGLQGAGYTFGSGTRLTVV.

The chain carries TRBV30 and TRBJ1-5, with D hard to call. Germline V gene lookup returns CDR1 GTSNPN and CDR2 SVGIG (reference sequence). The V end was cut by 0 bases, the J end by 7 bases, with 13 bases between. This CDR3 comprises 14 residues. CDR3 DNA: TGTGCCTGGAGTGTACCGGAAGCGGGGCAGCCCCAGCATTTT. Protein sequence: CAWSVPEAGQPQHF.